The sequence of this T cell receptor beta chain was determined in a study of cytotoxic CD8 clonotypes in ibrutinib-treated CLL. Libraries of TCR beta were made from about 1.8 micrograms of genomic DNA that came from cryopreserved PBMCs. Libraries were prepared by immunoSEQ multiplex PCR; TCRdb keeps only in-frame clonotypes and omits some of them. The repertoire consists of approximately 190,000 clones, with over 65% occurring once and the leading ten covering more than 4.5%. The sample consisted of PBMCs, taken after 12 months of ibrutinib treatment. The clonotype originates from a human donor with chronic lymphocytic leukemia.

As DNA, the CDR3 is TGTGCCGGAGGAGGACAGGGCCCGCATGGCTACACCTTC. Amino acids: CAGGGQGPHGYTF. The chain combines TRBV7-2 with TRBJ1-2; 8 positions agree with TRBD1. From germline, CDR1 is SGHTA and CDR2 FQGNSA. This CDR3 has 13 residues. V lost 11 bases and J lost 6; bases outside the gene matches: 11.